This entry lists 31 T cell receptor beta chains sequenced from one sample in a study of blood T cells in healthy people across ages (dated by TCRdb to about 2015). Library creation used 5' RACE. Instrument on record: Illumina HiSeq 2500. The second PCR ran for roughly 6 to 11 cycles and used a J-beta primer mix along with a sample-barcoded 5' primer. TCRdb took the public reads, trimmed them with fastp at Q25, ran MiXCR for clone calling and kept in-frame beta chains. Identical CDR3 proteins give one entry, which carries the most common genes and DNA. The sample table lists 1,100,000 or so distinct CDR3 sequences, 45% of them with a count of one. 18% of the sample lies in the top ten. Sequenced sample: blood. The origin of the receptors is a woman aged 55-75 years in good health.

The chain recombines TRBV20-1 with TRBJ1-6; 7 positions agree with TRBD1. Trimming at V came to 6 bases and at J to 7 bases, leaving 6 bases not matched to a gene. Germline V CDR1 and CDR2: DFQATT, SNEGSKA (reference sequence). This CDR3 is 13 amino acids long. The CDR3 DNA sequence: TGCAGTGCAGAGACAGGGCTAAATTCACCCCTCCACTTT. This translates into CSAETGLNSPLHF.

The chain has TRBV20-1 and TRBJ2-1; 7 nucleotides match TRBD1. The CDR3 is made up of 13 amino acids. The junction had 4 bases not matched to a gene; V was cut back by 6 bases and J by 2 bases. Germline-derived CDR1 and CDR2 are DFQATT and SNEGSKA (reference sequence). The CDR3 is CSAQGTTYNEQFF. CDR3 DNA sequence: TGCAGTGCACAGGGGACAACCTACAATGAGCAGTTCTTC.

This clonotype occurred a few times. It is unclear where the CDR3 begins or ends on the DNA, so no DNA is shown, and the CDR3 is as TCRdb lists it. The rearrangement joins TRBV12-3 or TRBV12-4 to TRBJ2-1; TRBD2 is the table's D call and was not checked against the DNA. The CDR3 is 13 residues long, ends included. CDR3 protein: CASRVAGGNEQFF.

Remarks on this clonotype: One end of the junction does not line up with germline, which may come from a read error. The chain uses TRBV5-1 and TRBJ2-1; TRBD1 aligns across 9 bases. CDR1 is SGHRS and CDR2 is YFSETQ in the germline V gene. CDR3 length: 15 amino acids. The CDR3 nucleotides are TGTGCCAGCAGCCCCGGACAGGGGACATACAATGAGCAGTTCTTC. This gives the protein CASSPGQGTYNEQFF.

This clonotype was counted a few times. J is TRBJ2-3 and V is TRBV20-1; D gene uncertain. The germline CDR1 and CDR2 sequences are DFQATT and SNEGSKA (reference sequence). Trimming pared 2 bases from V and 7 bases from J, leaving 10 bases between. This CDR3 is 12 amino acids long. CDR3 protein: CSARIPQNTQYF. The CDR3 region has the DNA TGCAGTGCTAGAATCCCCCAGAATACGCAGTATTTT.

This clonotype was recorded only once. V usage is TRBV2 and J usage is TRBJ1-2; 7 nucleotides agree with TRBD1. The CDR3 consists of 15 residues. The V and J ends lost 5 bases and 1 base, in that order; junction bases with no gene match: 7. CDR1 is SNHLY, CDR2 FYNNEI, per germline. The CDR3: CASSQGGQINYGYTF. In DNA form, the CDR3 reads TGTGCCAGCAGTCAGGGGGGACAAATTAACTATGGCTACACCTTC.

The chain recombines TRBV20-1 with TRBJ2-1; 12 bases are shared with TRBD2. V shed 5 bases, J shed 2 bases, and the junction held 4 bases outside the gene matches. The germline gives CDR1 DFQATT, CDR2 SNEGSKA (reference sequence). The CDR3 runs 15 residues. The CDR3 sequence: CSAPRLAGAYNEQFF. The CDR3 nucleotides read TGCAGTGCTCCCCGACTAGCGGGGGCCTACAATGAGCAGTTCTTC.

Here the CDR3 reads CAISESGLQGEQPQHF. The CDR3 DNA is TGTGCCATCAGTGAGTCGGGGTTACAGGGAGAACAGCCCCAGCATTTT. The chain couples TRBV10-3 to TRBJ1-5; D is possibly TRBD1 (6 bases). The germline gives CDR1 ENHRY, CDR2 SYGVKD. There are 16 residues in the CDR3. Trimming took off 0 bases at V and 7 bases at J, with 16 bases between the two ends.

The J gene is TRBJ2-7, the V gene TRBV10-3, with D possibly TRBD2 on 6 matching bases. The CDR3 totals 16 residues. Per germline, CDR1 ENHRY and CDR2 SYGVKD. Trimming removed 10 bases from V and 7 bases from J, with 29 bases in between. Here the CDR3 reads CATTYSPGGTGNEQYF. The CDR3 DNA reads as TGTGCCACCACCTACAGCCCTGGGGGGACGGGCAATGAGCAGTACTTC.

This chain uses TRBV3-1 with TRBJ2-2; D is ambiguous. The CDR3 extends over 14 amino acids. The V end lost 0 bases, the J end lost 6 bases, and 8 bases lay between the germline ends. Germline V gene sequence: CDR1 LGHDT, CDR2 YNNKEL (reference sequence). CDR3 bases: TGTGCCAGCAGCCAAGAGGGAAGCGCCGGGGAGCTGTTTTTT. Protein product: CASSQEGSAGELFF. The full variable domain, in which reference TRBV3-1 and TRBJ2-2 provide the parts outside the CDR3, is DTAVSQTPKYLVTQMGNDKSIKCEQNLGHDTMYWYKQDSKKFLKIMFSYNNKELIINETVPNRFSPKSPDKAHLNLHINSLELGDSAVYFCASSQEGSAGELFFGEGSRLTVL.

The gene calls are TRBV12-3 or TRBV12-4 and TRBJ2-7, with D uncertain. The J call is uncertain, as TRBJ2-5 better fits the DNA end. This CDR3 contains 14 residues. The CDR3 loop reads CASSYSNSGETQYF. The CDR3 bases are TGTGCCAGCAGCTACTCTAACTCCGGGGAGACCCAGTACTTC.

The chain links TRBV7-2 to TRBJ2-4, with D perhaps matching TRBD2 (6 bases). Gene TRBJ2-5 matches the end of the DNA better, so the J call may be wrong. The CDR3 extends over 15 amino acids. Germline CDR1 reads SGHTA; CDR2 reads FQGNSA. In nucleotides, the CDR3 is TGTGCCAGCAGCTTAGTGGGCGGGATGGGAGAGACCCAGTACTTC. The encoded protein is CASSLVGGMGETQYF.

The J gene is TRBJ2-2, the V gene TRBV27; D remains unclear. The length of the CDR3 is 12 residues. V gave up 6 bases and J gave up 4 bases, with 6 bases separating them. Germline assignment: CDR1 MNHEY and CDR2 SMNVEV (reference sequence). This CDR3 reads CASRHRTGELFF. DNA for the CDR3: TGTGCCAGCAGACACCGCACCGGGGAGCTGTTTTTT.

This sequence joins TRBV29-1 and TRBJ2-1, with D maybe TRBD1 (5 bases). The V end was cut by 3 bases, the J end by 7 bases, with 16 bases between. The CDR3 is 14 amino acids. From germline, CDR1 is SQVTM and CDR2 ANQGSEA. The CDR3 here is CSVDGASLGNEQFF. CDR3 sequence (DNA): TGCAGCGTTGATGGGGCGTCTCTGGGTAATGAGCAGTTCTTC.

This clonotype has a count of ten or more. The gene calls are TRBV7-2 and TRBJ2-1; the match to TRBD2 covers 13 bases. J gave up 0 bases and V 3 bases, and 8 bases lay outside the gene matches. Germline-derived CDR1 and CDR2 are SGHTA and FQGNSA. The CDR3 has 19 amino acids. As DNA, the CDR3 is TGTGCCAGCAGCTTCTCCCTGGGACTAGCGGGAATCTCCTACAATGAGCAGTTCTTC. Protein sequence: CASSFSLGLAGISYNEQFF. Complete variable domain (other parts from reference TRBV7-2 and TRBJ2-1): GAGVSQSPSNKVTEKGKDVELRCDPISGHTALYWYRQSLGQGLEFLIYFQGNSAPDKSGLPSDRFSAERTGGSVSTLTIQRTQQEDSAVYLCASSFSLGLAGISYNEQFFGPGTRLTVL.

The chain couples TRBV5-5 to TRBJ2-5, with unresolved D. The J call is in doubt because the DNA end fits TRBJ2-7 better. The CDR3 runs to 13 residues. Germline assignment: CDR1 SGHKS and CDR2 YYEKEE (reference sequence). CDR3 DNA sequence: TGTGCCAGCAGTCCTGTAGGTCGGTACGAGCAGTACTTC. Amino acid sequence: CASSPVGRYEQYF.

This chain uses TRBV14 with TRBJ2-3; TRBD2 might be the D (6 bases). V lost 5 bases, J lost 8 bases, and 11 bases lay in between. Germline assignment: CDR1 SGHDN and CDR2 FVKESK. The CDR3 has 12 amino acids. The CDR3 nucleotides are TGTGCCAGCAGCACGGGACTCCTTACGCAGTATTTT. Its protein product is CASSTGLLTQYF. The complete variable domain, with remaining parts taken from reference TRBV14 and TRBJ2-3, reads EAGVTQFPSHSVIEKGQTVTLRCDPISGHDNLYWYRRVMGKEIKFLLHFVKESKQDESGMPNNRFLAERTGGTYSTLKVQPAELEDSGVYFCASSTGLLTQYFGPGTRLTVL.

The chain joins TRBV18 to TRBJ1-5; the D is unclear. Per the germline V gene, CDR1 is KGHSH and CDR2 is LQKENI. Deletions cut 1 base from V and 8 bases from J, with 12 bases between. The CDR3 consists of 14 residues. CDR3 nucleotides: TGTGCCAGCTCACCACGGAACACGGGTGAGCCCCAGCATTTT. Translation gives CASSPRNTGEPQHF.

Notes on this clonotype: The junction departs from the called germline gene at one end, perhaps through a read error. This chain links TRBV11-1 with TRBJ2-7, with D perhaps TRBD1 (7 bases). CDR1 and CDR2 from the germline V gene are SGHAT and FQDESV (reference sequence). This CDR3 is 15 amino acids long. CDR3 bases: TGTACCAGCAGCCCGCAGGCAGGGGGACTTTCCGAGCAGTACTTC. It yields the protein CTSSPQAGGLSEQYF.

This clonotype was observed a few times. The rearrangement uses TRBV9 and TRBJ1-2, with D possibly TRBD1 on 5 matching bases. V shed 4 bases and J shed 8 bases, with 21 bases lying between them. This CDR3 comprises 15 residues. The germline V gene encodes CDR1 SGDLS and CDR2 YYNGEE. This CDR3 is CASSPPAGTLWGYTF. Here the CDR3 DNA reads TGTGCCAGCAGCCCCCCAGCCGGGACTTTATGGGGCTACACCTTC.

This clonotype appeared a few times. The gene calls are TRBV10-3 and TRBJ2-7, with 9 bases identical to TRBD1. Germline CDR1 is ENHRY and CDR2 is SYGVKD. V gave up 4 bases and J gave up 4 bases; unmatched junction bases: 8. This CDR3 region has 15 residues. CDR3 in DNA: TGTGCCATCAGTGCGACCCGGGACAGGGTGTACGAGCAGTACTTC. Protein sequence: CAISATRDRVYEQYF.

The chain is built from TRBV21-1 and TRBJ2-5; TRBD1 was called by the table and not checked on the DNA. TRBV21-1 is recorded as a pseudogene. The CDR3 spans 19 residues. As DNA, the CDR3 is TGTGCCAGCAGCAAAGTCGGATGGGAAAGGGGGCCCCACCAAGAGACCCAGTACTTC. Translated, it gives CASSKVGWERGPHQETQYF.

This clonotype occurred a few times. V gene TRBV18 combines with J gene TRBJ1-2, with D unresolved. V was cut by 2 bases and J by 3 bases, with 7 bases left in between. This CDR3 contains 13 residues. Germline V gene lookup returns CDR1 KGHSH and CDR2 LQKENI. The CDR3 coding sequence is TGTGCCAGCTCACCAGCGGGAGACTATGGCTACACCTTC. Residues: CASSPAGDYGYTF.

The chain links TRBV4-1 to TRBJ2-1; 10 nucleotides align to TRBD2. CDR3 length: 17 residues. With V trimmed by 0 bases and J by 2 bases, 4 bases remained unmatched. From germline, CDR1 is MGHRA and CDR2 YSYEKL. The CDR3 DNA reads as TGCGCCAGCAGCCAAGAGACTAGCGGGCCGCCCTACAATGAGCAGTTCTTC. Translating gives CASSQETSGPPYNEQFF.

The J gene is TRBJ2-5, the V gene TRBV20-1; possible D gene TRBD1, 6 bases. CDR1 DFQATT and CDR2 SNEGSKA come from the germline V gene (reference sequence). The CDR3 is 14 residues long. The ends were cut back, 7 bases at V and 0 bases at J, with 15 bases in the middle. CDR3 DNA sequence: TGCAGTGGCACGGACAGCCAGTACCAAGAGACCCAGTACTTC. It specifies CSGTDSQYQETQYF.

Many counts were recorded for this clonotype. The gene calls are TRBV27 and TRBJ2-7; 9 bases agree with TRBD1. Per germline, CDR1 MNHEY and CDR2 SMNVEV (reference sequence). The J segment lost 3 bases and the V segment lost 4 bases, leaving 4 bases of the junction unmatched. The CDR3 extends over 14 amino acids. Written as DNA, the CDR3 is TGTGCCAGCAGTTCCCACAGGGGGCTCTACGAGCAGTACTTC. Protein: CASSSHRGLYEQYF.

This clonotype showed up just a few times. This chain links TRBV9 with TRBJ2-1; 12 bases line up with TRBD2. V lost 2 bases and J lost 7; bases outside the gene matches: 7. Germline CDR1 reads SGDLS; CDR2 reads YYNGEE. This CDR3 spans 16 amino acids. CDR3 in amino acids: CASSVTTSGRGNEQFF. For the CDR3, the DNA is TGTGCCAGCAGCGTGACGACTAGCGGGAGAGGTAATGAGCAGTTCTTC.

The sample holds a few counts of this clonotype. The rearrangement joins TRBV6-1 to TRBJ2-7, with a tentative D call TRBD2 (5 bases). This CDR3 is built from 14 residues. The germline V and J ends were trimmed by 4 bases and 5 bases, with 15 bases remaining between them. CDR1 and CDR2 (germline): MNHNS, SASEGT. The CDR3 nucleotides read TGTGCCAGCAGTGTGGAGGCGGAAGTCCACGAGCAGTACTTC. The encoded protein is CASSVEAEVHEQYF.

V gene TRBV6-1 combines with J gene TRBJ2-1; a weak D match, TRBD1 (5 bases). This CDR3 contains 14 residues. Trimming took 3 bases from V and 7 from J, leaving 13 bases between them. Germline values: CDR1 MNHNS, CDR2 SASEGT. CDR3 amino acids: CASSDYRTGNEQFF. As DNA, the CDR3 is TGTGCCAGCAGTGATTACAGGACGGGTAATGAGCAGTTCTTC.

This clonotype was recorded a few times. This rearrangement joins TRBV27 to TRBJ2-7; D may be TRBD1 or TRBD2 (5 bases each). Trimming removed 0 bases at V and 3 bases at J, with 12 bases between. CDR3 length: 15 residues. Germline CDR1 MNHEY, CDR2 SMNVEV (reference sequence). The CDR3 DNA reads TGTGCCAGCAGTTTATCTCCGGGAACAGGCTACGAGCAGTACTTC. Translation gives CASSLSPGTGYEQYF.

This clonotype has a handful of counts. The chain joins TRBV24-1 to TRBJ2-3; 8 bases are a match to TRBD1. J gave up 2 bases and V 9 bases, and 9 bases lay outside the gene matches. Germline CDR1 is KGHDR and CDR2 is SFDVKD. This CDR3 spans 15 amino acids. The CDR3 coding sequence is TGTGCCACCGCGGCAGGACAGGGAAACACAGATACGCAGTATTTT. Translation: CATAAGQGNTDTQYF.